These 25 T cell receptor beta chains originate from one sample sequenced in a study of T cells in Graves' hyperthyroidism and ophthalmopathy. Amplified TCR beta CDR3 regions derived from RNA transcripts. Using the HTBI primer set, a first-round RT-PCR was run on the TCR CDR3. TCRdb used MiXCR to reprocess the multiplex PCR reads, holding one entry per CDR3 protein. The table records roughly 500,000 distinct CDR3 sequences, around a fifth of them present only once. Sequences were obtained from blood. These TCRs come from a woman in her seventies with Graves' ophthalmopathy.

In this sample, this clonotype turned up a few times. The chain is built from TRBV6-1 and TRBJ2-3; weak D call: TRBD1 (5 bases). Germline loops: CDR1 MNHNS, CDR2 SASEGT. V was cut by 9 bases and J by 6 bases, with 19 bases left in between. The CDR3 sequence is 14 residues long. The CDR3 here is CASLRALGRDTQYF. In DNA form, the CDR3 reads TGTGCCAGTCTCAGGGCACTCGGTCGGGATACGCAGTATTTT.

V usage is TRBV4-2 and J usage is TRBJ1-2, with D perhaps matching TRBD1 (5 bases). Germline V gives CDR1 LGHNA, CDR2 YNFKEQ. The CDR3 sequence is 15 residues long. V lost 0 bases and J lost 4, with 12 bases in between. The CDR3 DNA reads as TGTGCCAGCAGCCAAGATTTGCAGGGCCCCTATGGCTACACCTTC. This sequence encodes CASSQDLQGPYGYTF.

Only a few counts were recorded for this clonotype. The V call is TRBV10-2, the J call TRBJ1-1, with 9 bases lining up with TRBD1. The CDR3 contains 15 residues. V shed 7 bases and J 1 base; nucleotides not matched to a gene: 7. CDR1 is WSHSY and CDR2 is SAAADI in the germline V gene. Here the CDR3 reads CASTGTGLPNTEAFF. The CDR3 nucleotides are TGCGCCAGCACTGGGACAGGGCTGCCGAACACTGAAGCTTTCTTT.

This clonotype was seen a handful of times. The chain uses TRBV30 and TRBJ1-2, with 9 positions matching TRBD1. The V gene's germline CDR1 is GTSNPN and CDR2 SVGIG (reference sequence). Unmatched junction bases numbered 5, after V lost 1 base and J lost 2 bases. This CDR3 spans 15 amino acids. The CDR3 loop is CAWSATGGANYGYTF. The CDR3 nucleotides read TGTGCCTGGAGTGCGACAGGGGGAGCGAACTATGGCTACACCTTC.

This clonotype was picked up a small number of times. The chain employs TRBV6-1 and TRBJ1-1; no clear D gene. The CDR3 is made up of 14 amino acids. From germline, CDR1 is MNHNS and CDR2 SASEGT. V was shortened by 6 bases and J by 0 bases, with 11 bases between the two germline ends. Here the CDR3 DNA reads TGTGCCAGCAGAACACAGCTGGTGAACACTGAAGCTTTCTTT. Its translation is CASRTQLVNTEAFF.

This clonotype was observed a handful of times. The chain links TRBV11-2 to TRBJ2-2; D possibly corresponds to TRBD1 (6 bases). CDR3 length equals 16 residues. CDR1 is SGHAT and CDR2 is FQNNGV in the germline V gene. Trimming pared 7 bases from V and 1 base from J, leaving 16 bases between. The CDR3 loop is CASMFRRTENTGELFF. CDR3 bases: TGTGCCAGCATGTTTAGGAGGACAGAGAACACCGGGGAGCTGTTTTTT.

This clonotype was found many times. The chain is built from TRBV28 and TRBJ1-3; no definite D call. Deletions cut 6 bases from V and 0 bases from J, with 9 bases between. Germline V gives CDR1 MDHEN, CDR2 SYDVKM. This CDR3 spans 14 amino acids. CDR3 amino acids: CASSPAGSGNTIYF. CDR3 DNA sequence: TGTGCCAGCAGCCCAGCCGGCTCTGGAAACACCATATATTTT.

This clonotype was seen at least ten times. This sequence joins TRBV28 and TRBJ1-5; tentatively, D is TRBD1 (5 bases). Germline V gene lookup returns CDR1 MDHEN and CDR2 SYDVKM. This CDR3 comprises 14 residues. V was shortened by 6 bases and J by 1 base, with 10 bases between the two germline ends. CDR3 nucleotides: TGTGCCAGCAGGGGGGAGGGGAGCAATCAGCCCCAGCATTTT. Amino acid sequence: CASRGEGSNQPQHF. Full variable domain (missing parts from reference TRBV28 and TRBJ1-5): DVKVTQSSRYLVKRTGEKVFLECVQDMDHENMFWYRQDPGLGLRLIYFSYDVKMKEKGDIPEGYSVSREKKERFSLILESASTNQTSMYLCASRGEGSNQPQHFGDGTRLSIL.

As concerns this clonotype: A much larger clone lies one base from this, so it may be a read error. V usage is TRBV6-1 and J usage is TRBJ2-1; D perhaps matches TRBD2 (6 bases). In germline, CDR1 is MNHNS, CDR2 SASEGT. The CDR3 loop spans 16 amino acids. The germline V and J ends were trimmed by 4 bases and 7 bases, with 20 bases remaining between them. The CDR3 loop is CASSGIGLAAGNEQFF. CDR3 coding DNA: TGTGCCAGCAGTGGGATCGGACTGGCGGCGGGGAATGAGCAGTTCTTC.

This clonotype was recorded many times. The chain is built from TRBV7-2 and TRBJ2-7, with a possible D match to TRBD2 (5 bases). V lost 5 bases, J lost 1 base, and 12 bases lay in between. Germline V gene data show CDR1 as SGHTA and CDR2 as FQGNSA. CDR3 length: 14 residues. The CDR3 coding sequence is TGTGCCAGCAGCCCCCTGAGGACTTCCTACGAGCAGTACTTC. Protein: CASSPLRTSYEQYF.

This clonotype was counted ten times or more. The gene calls are TRBV30 and TRBJ2-1, with D possibly TRBD2 on 6 matching bases. The germline V and J ends were trimmed by 8 bases and 4 bases, with 15 bases remaining between them. The V gene's germline CDR1 is GTSNPN and CDR2 SVGIG (reference sequence). The CDR3 runs to 13 residues. DNA of the CDR3: TGTGCCGGTGGGACTCAATTATACAATGAGCAGTTCTTC. Translation: CAGGTQLYNEQFF.

In its sample, this clonotype was seen a few times. This chain connects TRBV11-2 to TRBJ1-2; possible D gene TRBD1, 5 bases. This CDR3 has 14 amino acids. Germline CDR1 reads SGHAT; CDR2 reads FQNNGV. V shed 7 bases and J shed 8 bases, with 20 bases lying between them. CDR3 in amino acids: CASTHSYGGEGYTF. The CDR3 DNA reads TGTGCCAGCACCCACAGTTACGGGGGTGAAGGCTACACCTTC.

On this clonotype itself: Just one base apart from a much larger clone, this may be a read error. Here the CDR3 reads CASSLQGLGSIQYF. CDR3 in DNA: TGTGCCAGCAGCCTACAGGGTCTGGGAAGCATTCAGTACTTC. The rearrangement joins TRBV12-3 or TRBV12-4 to TRBJ2-4; possible D gene TRBD1, 6 bases. The CDR3 spans 14 residues. The ends were cut back, 6 bases at V and 9 bases at J, with 18 bases in the middle.

This clonotype was counted between two and nine times. The chain couples TRBV10-3 to TRBJ1-2; D gene uncertain. This CDR3 contains 12 residues. From germline, CDR1 is ENHRY and CDR2 SYGVKD. The V end was cut by 0 bases, the J end by 4 bases, with 3 bases between. CDR3 sequence: CAISESSYGYTF. The CDR3 bases are TGTGCCATCAGTGAGTCGTCCTATGGCTACACCTTC.

The chain combines TRBV18 with TRBJ1-6; no definite D call. V was shortened by 3 bases and J by 9 bases, with 9 bases between the two germline ends. The CDR3 is 13 amino acids. Germline V gene data show CDR1 as KGHSH and CDR2 as LQKENI. DNA of the CDR3: TGTGCCAGCTCACCTCACTTAAGTTCACCCCTCCACTTT. This encodes CASSPHLSSPLHF.

Only a few counts were recorded for this clonotype. For the CDR3, the DNA is TGTGCCTGGAGTGTAGGCGTTGGGGGAGGCTATGGCTACACCTTC. It is translated as CAWSVGVGGGYGYTF. The gene calls are TRBV30 and TRBJ1-2, with a possible D match to TRBD1 (5 bases). V was clipped by 0 bases and J by 4 bases, with 15 bases between them. CDR3 length: 15 residues. Germline-derived CDR1 and CDR2 are GTSNPN and SVGIG (reference sequence).

The chain links TRBV3-1 to TRBJ1-3; 10 nucleotides agree with TRBD1. CDR3 length: 14 residues. CDR1 and CDR2 from the germline V gene are LGHDT and YNNKEL (reference sequence). The V and J ends lost 2 bases and 8 bases, in that order; junction bases with no gene match: 3. The CDR3 here is CASSQRQGADTIYF. In nucleotides, the CDR3 is TGTGCCAGCAGCCAACGACAGGGGGCCGACACCATATATTTT.

A remark on this clonotype: With a much larger clone just one base away, this may be a read error. The chain is built from TRBV2 and TRBJ1-5; possible D gene TRBD1, 5 bases. In germline, CDR1 is SNHLY, CDR2 FYNNEI. The CDR3 runs 12 residues. The CDR3 region has the DNA TGTGCCAGCAGTGATGGGGGTCAGTCCCAGCATTTT. Protein: CASSDGGQSQHF.

V gene TRBV6-5 combines with J gene TRBJ2-5; TRBD2 matches 12 bases. This CDR3 is built from 15 residues. The trim removed 5 bases at V and 5 bases at J, leaving 6 bases unmatched. Germline loops: CDR1 MNHEY, CDR2 SVGAGI. Here the CDR3 reads CASSLLAGGIETQYF. DNA for the CDR3: TGTGCCAGCAGTCTACTAGCGGGAGGTATCGAGACCCAGTACTTC.

This clonotype was picked up a small number of times. The rearrangement uses TRBV9 and TRBJ2-3, with 10 bases aligning to TRBD2. The length of the CDR3 is 15 residues. Germline trimming cut 3 bases from V and 4 bases from J; bases unmatched to any gene: 5. Germline CDR1 is SGDLS and CDR2 is YYNGEE. In DNA form, the CDR3 reads TGTGCCAGCAGCGCGCCAGCGGGAGGGGCAGATACGCAGTATTTT. It yields the protein CASSAPAGGADTQYF.

This clonotype came up many times. The chain joins TRBV6-1 to TRBJ2-7; TRBD1 might be the D (5 bases). The CDR3 loop spans 18 amino acids. The germline V gene encodes CDR1 MNHNS and CDR2 SASEGT. The V and J ends lost 5 bases and 0 bases respectively, with 23 bases between them. In DNA form, the CDR3 reads TGTGCCAGCAGTTACACTCTAGACAGCCGGCCCCACTCCTACGAGCAGTACTTC. Encoded protein: CASSYTLDSRPHSYEQYF.

This clonotype was seen a handful of times. The V gene is TRBV20-1, the J gene TRBJ2-5; TRBD1 matches 10 bases. This CDR3 contains 15 residues. V dropped 4 bases and J dropped 1; count of bases not matched to a gene: 6. Germline V CDR1 and CDR2: DFQATT, SNEGSKA (reference sequence). DNA of the CDR3: TGCAGTGCTACGCCTAGGACAGGGGGCCAAGAGACCCAGTACTTC. Residues: CSATPRTGGQETQYF.

This rearrangement joins TRBV7-2 to TRBJ2-6, with D hard to call. V was trimmed by 3 bases and J by 0 bases, leaving 9 bases between them. This CDR3 is 16 amino acids long. Germline V gene sequence: CDR1 SGHTA, CDR2 FQGNSA. The CDR3 loop reads CASSLSLSSGANVLTF. The CDR3 coding sequence is TGTGCCAGCAGCTTGAGCCTGAGCTCTGGGGCCAACGTCCTGACTTTC.

This clonotype occurred a few times. The chain couples TRBV20-1 to TRBJ2-5, with D tentatively TRBD2 (5 bases). The CDR3 is made up of 14 amino acids. Germline V gene sequence: CDR1 DFQATT, CDR2 SNEGSKA (reference sequence). The V end was cut by 0 bases, the J end by 1 base, with 9 bases between. The CDR3 DNA reads as TGCAGTGCTAGAGATGGAGGACTCCAAGAGACCCAGTACTTC. Protein sequence: CSARDGGLQETQYF.

This clonotype has just a few counts. The rearrangement joins TRBV29-1 to TRBJ2-7; 7 bases are shared with TRBD2. Germline-derived CDR1 and CDR2 are SQVTM and ANQGSEA. The CDR3 extends over 13 amino acids. Germline trimming cut 4 bases from V and 3 bases from J; bases unmatched to any gene: 6. This chain's CDR3 is CSVGSGPVYEQYF. The CDR3 nucleotides read TGCAGCGTTGGTAGCGGGCCCGTCTACGAGCAGTACTTC.